The rows below give T cell receptor beta chains drawn from one sample of a study of identical twins. One entry per CDR3 protein, called by TCRdb with MiXCR from the 5' RACE reads. The table includes 700,000 to 950,000 distinct CDR3 sequences, 12% detected once. This sample was also put to use in a study of yellow fever vaccine responses in identical twins.

Input material: PBMCs. The receptors were gathered from a woman younger than 30 in good health. Both conserved end residues are part of each CDR3. D genes are given only for firm matches. Size values are once, few and many counts, or a class for expanded clones, and some rows have none.

- | TRBJ2-3 | - | TRBV5-1 | CASSLGTSAVPDTQYF | TGCGCCAGCAGCTTGGGAACCTCGGCAGTGCCAGATACGCAGTATTTT
many | TRBJ1-5 | TRBD1 | TRBV27 | CASRRTGGSQPQHF | TGTGCCAGCCGCCGGACAGGTGGGAGTCAGCCCCAGCATTTT
- | TRBJ2-6 | - | TRBV27 | CASSLGGNSGANVLTF | TGTGCCAGCAGTTTAGGGGGAAACTCTGGGGCCAACGTCCTGACTTTC
- | TRBJ2-5 | - | TRBV25-1 | CASSIPTGTETQYF | TGTGCCAGCAGTATTCCGACAGGAACGGAGACCCAGTACTTC
few | TRBJ2-7 | TRBD2 | TRBV2 | CASSEVGGDTYEQYF | TGTGCCAGCAGTGAAGTGGGAGGGGATACCTACGAGCAGTACTTC
- | TRBJ2-2 | TRBD2 | TRBV27 | CASSSLQGLAGVGGELFF | TGTGCCAGCAGTTCCCTCCAAGGACTAGCGGGAGTAGGTGGGGAGCTGTTTTTT
- | TRBJ2-6 | - | TRBV27 | CASSPILSGANVLSF | TGTGCCAGCAGTCCAATACTCTCTGGGGCCAACGTCCTGAGTTTC
- | TRBJ1-1 | - | TRBV6-1 | CASSVQTGYEAFF | TGTGCCAGCAGTGTCCAAACAGGGTATGAAGCTTTCTTT
- | TRBJ2-3 | - | TRBV24-1 | CATEGVGEPSTDTQYF | TGTGCCACCGAAGGCGTGGGAGAACCTAGCACAGATACGCAGTATTTT
many | TRBJ1-4 | - | TRBV5-1 | CASSLDGGATNEKLFF | TGCGCCAGCAGCTTGGATGGGGGAGCAACTAATGAAAAACTGTTTTTT
many | TRBJ1-1 | TRBD1 | TRBV5-5 | CASSPHRGTEAFF | TGTGCCAGCAGCCCGCACAGGGGGACTGAAGCTTTCTTT
few | TRBJ2-1 | TRBD2 | TRBV20-1 | CSAAGGSHNEQFF | TGCAGTGCCGCCGGGGGGTCCCACAATGAGCAGTTCTTC
- | TRBJ1-1 | - | TRBV7-8 | CASSFSVSDTEAFF | TGTGCCAGCAGCTTTTCAGTCTCAGACACTGAAGCTTTCTTT
- | TRBJ1-1 | - | TRBV3-1 | CASSQDSGPGNTEAFF | TGTGCCAGCAGCCAGGACTCCGGGCCCGGGAACACTGAAGCTTTCTTT
few | TRBJ2-1 | - | TRBV5-1 | CASSLDGALSYNEQFF | TGCGCCAGCAGCTTGGATGGCGCCCTCTCCTACAATGAGCAGTTCTTC
- | TRBJ2-1 | - | TRBV10-3 | CAISESGLNRGNEQFF | TGTGCCATCAGTGAGTCTGGCCTCAATAGAGGCAATGAGCAGTTCTTC
few | TRBJ1-2 | TRBD1 | TRBV12-3/TRBV12-4 | CASSRTGHGYTF | TGTGCCAGCAGTAGGACAGGGCATGGCTACACCTTC
once | TRBJ2-1 | TRBD1 | TRBV28 | CASSSRGTGNNNEQFF | TGTGCCAGCAGTTCCCGCGGGACAGGGAACAACAATGAGCAGTTCTTC
few | TRBJ2-3 | - | TRBV25-1 | CASSGLLQGLTDTQYF | TGTGCCAGCAGTGGACTTTTACAGGGTCTCACAGATACGCAGTATTTT
once | TRBJ2-2 | - | TRBV24-1 | CATRTGDLTGELFF | TGTGCCACGAGAACAGGTGACCTTACCGGGGAGCTGTTTTTT
few | TRBJ2-1 | TRBD2 | TRBV5-1 | CASSPQPPLAGPYNEQFF | TGCGCCAGCAGCCCCCAACCTCCACTAGCGGGCCCATACAATGAGCAGTTCTTC
- | TRBJ2-5 | - | TRBV7-2 | CASSLVIRGPKETQYF | TGTGCCAGCAGCTTAGTGATTCGGGGGCCCAAAGAGACCCAGTACTTC
- | TRBJ2-7 | - | TRBV13 | CASSPHPATSSYEQYF | TGTGCCAGCAGCCCCCACCCAGCGACCAGCTCCTACGAGCAGTACTTC
few | TRBJ1-1 | TRBD1 | TRBV12-3/TRBV12-4 | CASRSTGGANTEAFF | TGTGCCAGCAGATCAACAGGGGGGGCGAACACTGAAGCTTTCTTT
few | TRBJ2-2 | TRBD2 | TRBV24-1 | CATSDPRLAGSNTGELFF | TGTGCCACCAGTGATCCAAGACTAGCGGGGTCGAACACCGGGGAGCTGTTTTTT
- | TRBJ2-6 | - | TRBV11-2 | CASSSARSGANVLTF | TGTGCCAGCTCTAGTGCCCGCTCTGGGGCCAACGTCCTGACTTTC
- | TRBJ2-1 | TRBD2 | TRBV11-3 | CASSLVPSGGSGNEQFF | TGTGCCAGCAGCTTAGTTCCTAGCGGGGGGTCCGGGAATGAGCAGTTCTTC
few | TRBJ2-2 | - | TRBV11-2 | CASSFLGGGELFF | TGTGCCAGCAGCTTTTTAGGGGGCGGGGAGCTGTTTTTT
few | TRBJ1-5 | TRBD1 | TRBV19 | CASRSQQGAWQPQHF | TGTGCCAGTAGATCCCAACAGGGGGCATGGCAGCCCCAGCATTTT
- | TRBJ1-1 | TRBD1 | TRBV5-1 | CASSGGTGGTTEAFF | TGCGCCAGCAGCGGGGGGACAGGGGGTACCACTGAAGCTTTCTTT
- | TRBJ2-7 | - | TRBV29-1 | CSVKGLAYEQYF | TGCAGCGTTAAGGGCCTCGCCTACGAGCAGTACTTC
many | TRBJ2-2 | - | TRBV10-3 | CAISVSGANTGELFF | TGTGCCATCAGTGTGTCGGGGGCTAACACCGGGGAGCTGTTTTTT
- | TRBJ2-7 | - | TRBV5-1 | CASSLVGGYLALPYEQYF | TGCGCCAGCAGCTTGGTTGGCGGTTACCTCGCTCTTCCCTACGAGCAGTACTTC
- | TRBJ2-1 | - | TRBV5-1 | CASSLGSNNEQFF | TGCGCCAGCAGCTTGGGTAGCAACAATGAGCAGTTCTTC
few | TRBJ2-2 | TRBD2 | TRBV4-1 | CASSQASGGPRTGELFF | TGCGCCAGCAGCCAAGCTAGCGGGGGGCCGAGGACCGGGGAGCTGTTTTTT